This is a list of T cell receptor beta chains from one sample in a study of T cell responses to AZD1222 COVID-19 vaccine. Profiled with immunoSEQ multiplex PCR; TCRdb holds only in-frame clones, not every one. The sample includes about 27,000 clones, over 80% of them seen just once. The sample consisted of peripheral blood, taken 28 days after the second AZD1222 dose. The receptors shown here come from an adult who received the AZD1222 COVID-19 vaccine. CDR3s include the opening cysteine and the closing phenylalanine or tryptophan. Each record gives: D gene, V gene, J gene, clone size, CDR3 DNA, CDR3 protein. A D gene is named only where the DNA matches it firmly. Rows may omit the clone size; those that give it use once, few, many or a size class.

D: NA
V: TRBV5-1
J: TRBJ1-1
size: NA
DNA: TGCGCCAGCAGCTCCGTTAATGCGAACACTGAAGCTTTCTTT
CDR3: CASSSVNANTEAFF

D: TRBD2
V: TRBV6-2/TRBV6-3
J: TRBJ2-1
size: NA
DNA: TGTGCCAGCAGTTACTCTAGGCCTAGCGGAAACAATGAGCAGTTCTTC
CDR3: CASSYSRPSGNNEQFF

D: TRBD1
V: TRBV28
J: TRBJ1-2
size: NA
DNA: TGTGCCAGCAGTTTACCCCAGGGGGTAGCTAACTATGGCTACACCTTC
CDR3: CASSLPQGVANYGYTF

D: NA
V: TRBV30
J: TRBJ1-1
size: NA
DNA: TGTGCCTGGAAACCGGGCCCCTCATCAAGAGAAACTGAAGCTTTCTTT
CDR3: CAWKPGPSSRETEAFF

D: TRBD1
V: TRBV19
J: TRBJ1-2
size: NA
DNA: TGTGCCAGTAGTATTACAGGGGGCTATGGCTACACCTTC
CDR3: CASSITGGYGYTF

D: NA
V: TRBV4-1
J: TRBJ1-5
size: NA
DNA: TGCGCCAGCAGCCAAGAAGGTCAGCCCCAGCATTTT
CDR3: CASSQEGQPQHF

D: NA
V: TRBV12-3/TRBV12-4
J: TRBJ1-6
size: NA
DNA: TGTGCCAGCAACCAGCAGATTAATTCACCCCTCCACTTT
CDR3: CASNQQINSPLHF

D: NA
V: TRBV3-1/TRBV3-2
J: TRBJ2-7
size: once
DNA: TGTGCCAGCAGCCTACAGGGTGGGCCACTTTGGTACTTC
CDR3: CASSLQGGPLWYF

D: TRBD2
V: TRBV24-1
J: TRBJ2-1
size: NA
DNA: TGTGCCACCAGTGACCCGGGTACTAGCGGGAGGGATCACTACAATGAGCAGTTCTTC
CDR3: CATSDPGTSGRDHYNEQFF

D: NA
V: TRBV10-1
J: TRBJ2-3
size: few
DNA: TGCGCCAGCAGTCAGAGCTCCGGGAATCACTACGGCACAGATACGCAGTATTTT
CDR3: CASSQSSGNHYGTDTQYF

D: NA
V: TRBV28
J: TRBJ1-3
size: NA
DNA: TGTGCCAGCAGTTTCCCCTCCCGGGACGGACATTTCTCTGGAAACACCATATATTTT
CDR3: CASSFPSRDGHFSGNTIYF

D: TRBD1
V: TRBV28
J: TRBJ2-3
size: NA
DNA: TGTGCCAGCAGTCCACAGGGGGGAGCTGGGTCAGATACGCAGTATTTT
CDR3: CASSPQGGAGSDTQYF

D: NA
V: TRBV12-3/TRBV12-4
J: TRBJ2-2
size: NA
DNA: TGTGCCAGCAGTTTAGGGGCGGGGGAGCTGTTTTTT
CDR3: CASSLGAGELFF

D: TRBD2
V: TRBV7-3
J: TRBJ2-1
size: NA
DNA: TGTGCCAGCAGCTTAAGGGGGGGACTAGCGGGAGCCAATGAGCAGTTCTTC
CDR3: CASSLRGGLAGANEQFF

D: NA
V: TRBV24-1
J: TRBJ1-1
size: once
DNA: TGTGCCACCAGACAGAGAAAGGACACTGAAGCTTTCTTT
CDR3: CATRQRKDTEAFF

D: NA
V: TRBV7-2
J: TRBJ2-5
size: NA
DNA: TGTGCCAGCAGCTTAAAGGCATGGGCGGCACAAGAGACCCAGTACTTC
CDR3: CASSLKAWAAQETQYF

D: TRBD1
V: TRBV7-9
J: TRBJ1-4
size: few
DNA: TGTGCCAGCAGCCCGGGTCGGCAGGGGGGCCGCGAAAAACTGTTTTTT
CDR3: CASSPGRQGGREKLFF

D: NA
V: TRBV18
J: TRBJ2-7
size: NA
DNA: TGTGCCAGCTCCCCCGGGCGGGGCTTCTACGAGCAGTACTTC
CDR3: CASSPGRGFYEQYF

D: NA
V: TRBV5-5
J: TRBJ2-7
size: NA
DNA: TGTGCCAGCAGCCACTACGAGACCCGCTCCTACGAGCAGTACTTC
CDR3: CASSHYETRSYEQYF

D: TRBD2
V: TRBV5-5
J: TRBJ2-1
size: NA
DNA: TGTGCCAGTTCTCGACTAGCGGGAGGCCTTTACAATGAGCAGTTCTTC
CDR3: CASSRLAGGLYNEQFF

D: TRBD1
V: TRBV7-2
J: TRBJ1-5
size: NA
DNA: TGTGCCAGCAGCTTAAACAGGGGGTTTCGCAATCAGCCCCAGCATTTT
CDR3: CASSLNRGFRNQPQHF

D: TRBD2
V: TRBV28
J: TRBJ2-7
size: NA
DNA: TGTGCCAGCAGACCCAGCGGACTAGCGGATTACGAGCAGTACTTC
CDR3: CASRPSGLADYEQYF

D: NA
V: TRBV28
J: TRBJ1-1
size: NA
DNA: TGTGCCAGCAGTTTATCGGGGCCGAACACTGAAGCTTTCTTT
CDR3: CASSLSGPNTEAFF

D: NA
V: TRBV18
J: TRBJ2-3
size: NA
DNA: TGTGCCAGCTCGACGTCCCCAAGCACAGATACGCAGTATTTT
CDR3: CASSTSPSTDTQYF

D: NA
V: TRBV7-2
J: TRBJ2-3
size: NA
DNA: TGTGCCAGCAGCTTTGGGACGGGAGCAGATACGCAGTATTTT
CDR3: CASSFGTGADTQYF